The subject of this entry is one T cell receptor beta chain. The germline CDR1 and CDR2 sequences are MGHRA and YSYEKL. V trimming: 0 bases; J trimming: 0 bases; junction bases outside the gene matches: 7. The CDR3 is made up of 19 amino acids. These data are taken from a study of blood T cell repertoires in COVID-19. About the study: The United States, Italy and Spain were the sources of the acute and convalescent COVID-19 samples. T cells, B-cell-depleted T cells, or PBMCs supplied cDNA or gDNA.

Authors' data handling: It was from reference gene primer amplification that nucleated cell counts were estimated. This table comes from immunoSEQ multiplex PCR, and its TCRdb copy is limited to in-frame clones, with some not included. That table furnishes V, J and clone size, whereas the DNA furnished D and trimming. The sample comprises tens of thousands of clones, roughly 87% of which are singletons, and roughly 15% rests with the top ten. Sequencing input: peripheral blood. This clonotype was obtained from a man in his sixties with active COVID-19. The J gene is TRBJ2-3, the V gene TRBV4-1; 12 positions agree with TRBD2. CDR3 in DNA: TGCGCCAGCAGCCAAGATGAGACTAGCGGGAGTCTGAGCACAGATACGCAGTATTTT. Translating gives CASSQDETSGSLSTDTQYF.